This T cell receptor (beta chain) was profiled in a study of blood T cell repertoires in COVID-19. Clones were sequenced by immunoSEQ multiplex PCR, and TCRdb holds only the in-frame ones, with some missing. Here the sample spans 120,000 or so clones, 87% being singletons. V dropped 9 bases and J dropped 1; count of bases not matched to a gene: 1. CDR3 length: 13 amino acids. Germline-derived CDR1 and CDR2 are ENHRY and SYGVKD. Sequencing input: peripheral blood. The TCR sequence derives from a human donor in a cohort sampled during active COVID-19. The chain combines TRBV10-3 with TRBJ1-5, with 9 bases aligning to TRBD1. The CDR3 here is CAIGTGSNQPQHF. The DNA for the CDR3 is TGTGCCATAGGGACAGGGAGCAATCAGCCCCAGCATTTT.